This TCR beta chain is drawn from a study of low-dose radiotherapy and immunotherapy resistance in tumors. Study-level information: Intravenous cyclophosphamide 200 mg/m2 was given every two weeks, one day before radiation and immunotherapy. Covering alpha and beta chains, TRAV- and TRBV-specific primers were used for the first-strand cDNA.

Per germline, CDR1 MDHEN and CDR2 SYDVKM. CDR3 length equals 16 residues. The V gene lost 4 bases and the J gene lost 3 bases, with 18 bases spanning the gap. This clonotype was seen just once. With a V-primer adapter and a constant-region primer, TCRs were amplified for approximately 20 PCR cycles. One entry per CDR3 protein, called by TCRdb with MiXCR from the reads. The repertoire includes some 52,000 distinct CDR3 sequences, around 34% of them detected once, and under 8.5% sits in the top ten. Time point denoted: after trial treatment. Treatment indicated: LDRT plus nivolumab, ipilimumab, low-dose cyclophosphamide and aspirin (RACIN trial). Inclusion covered patients whose advanced solid tumors lacked tumor-infiltrating lymphocytes.

The sequencing here drew on PBMCs, taken after low-dose radiotherapy plus immunotherapy. This TCR derives from a male donor with rectosigmoid adenocarcinoma. The chain joins TRBV28 to TRBJ1-2, with D perhaps matching TRBD1 (6 bases). The CDR3 protein is CASSSQRWGAHYGYTF. CDR3 bases: TGTGCCAGCAGTTCGCAACGGTGGGGGGCACACTATGGCTACACCTTC.